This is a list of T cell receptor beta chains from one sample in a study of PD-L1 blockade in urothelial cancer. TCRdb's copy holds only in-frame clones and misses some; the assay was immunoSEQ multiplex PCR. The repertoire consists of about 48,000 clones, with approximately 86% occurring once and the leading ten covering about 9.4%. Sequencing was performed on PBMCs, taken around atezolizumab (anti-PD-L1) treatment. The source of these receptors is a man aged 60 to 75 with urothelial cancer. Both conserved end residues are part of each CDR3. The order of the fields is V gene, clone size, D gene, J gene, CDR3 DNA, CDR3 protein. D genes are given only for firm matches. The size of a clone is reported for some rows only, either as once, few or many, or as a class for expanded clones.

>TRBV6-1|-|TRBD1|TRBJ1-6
TGTGCCAGCAGTGAACAGGGACAGCCACTTAATTCACCCCTCCACTTT
CASSEQGQPLNSPLHF
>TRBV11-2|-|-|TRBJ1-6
TGTGCCAGCAGCTACGAGGATAATTCACCCCTCCACTTT
CASSYEDNSPLHF
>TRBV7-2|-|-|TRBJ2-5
TGTGCCAGCAGCTTACGCTTGACAGGCTCAGAGACCCAGTACTTC
CASSLRLTGSETQYF
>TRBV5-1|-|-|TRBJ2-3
TGCGCCAGCAGCTGGAGCCGGGACACTAGCACAGATACGCAGTATTTT
CASSWSRDTSTDTQYF
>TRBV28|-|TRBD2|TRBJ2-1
TGTGCCAGCAGCCCTTCCGAACCTAGCGGGGGGGCGGATGAGCAGTTCTTC
CASSPSEPSGGADEQFF
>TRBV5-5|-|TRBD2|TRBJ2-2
TGTGCCAGCAGACCCGTCGTGCAGCGGGGGAGCGGCGGGGAGCTGTTTTTT
CASRPVVQRGSGGELFF
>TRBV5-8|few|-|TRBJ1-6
TGTGCCAGCAGCTTGTCTGGGCCCTCAGGGATCGCCCTCCACTTT
CASSLSGPSGIALHF
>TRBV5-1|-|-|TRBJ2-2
TGCGCCAGCAGGCCGGGGGTTACGAACACCGGGGAGCTGTTTTTT
CASRPGVTNTGELFF
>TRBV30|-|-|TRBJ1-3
TGTGCCTGGAGTGTACGGGTCGGCCTTCTCTCTGGAAACACCATATATTTT
CAWSVRVGLLSGNTIYF
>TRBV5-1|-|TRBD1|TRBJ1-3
TGCGCCAGCAGCGTCCGGGACAGCCGGGACACCATATATTTT
CASSVRDSRDTIYF
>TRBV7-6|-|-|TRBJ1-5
TGTGCCAGCAGCTTACCCCACGGACACCTGTATAGCAATCAGCCCCAGCATTTT
CASSLPHGHLYSNQPQHF
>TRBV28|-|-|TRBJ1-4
TGTGCCAGCAGTACCTCAGAGGGGGCTAATGAAAAACTGTTTTTT
CASSTSEGANEKLFF
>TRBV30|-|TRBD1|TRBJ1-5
TGTGCCTGGAGTGTAGGACAGGTTGGCAATCAGCCCCAGCATTTT
CAWSVGQVGNQPQHF
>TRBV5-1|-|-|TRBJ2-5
TGCGCCAGCCACCAGGGCGAAGAGACCCAGTACTTC
CASHQGEETQYF
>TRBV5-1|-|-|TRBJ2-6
TGCGCCAGCAGCTTACAGAACTCTGGGGCCAACGTCCTGACTTTC
CASSLQNSGANVLTF
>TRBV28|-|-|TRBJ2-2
TGTGCCAGCGGCAGACCGGGATCCAACACCGGGGAGCTGTTTTTT
CASGRPGSNTGELFF
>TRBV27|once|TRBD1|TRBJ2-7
TGTGCCAGCAGTTTATTTTACAGGGGGCTCTACGAGCAGTACTTC
CASSLFYRGLYEQYF
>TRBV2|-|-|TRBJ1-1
TGTGCCAGCAGTGATTACAGGGATGCCGGTGAAGCTTTCTTT
CASSDYRDAGEAFF
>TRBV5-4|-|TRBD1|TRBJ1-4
TGTGCCAGCAGTCCAAGAGGACAGGCTAATGAAAAACTGTTTTTT
CASSPRGQANEKLFF
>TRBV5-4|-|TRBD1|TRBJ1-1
TGTGCCAGCAGCTTGGAGGGGGCGACTGAAGCTTTCTTT
CASSLEGATEAFF
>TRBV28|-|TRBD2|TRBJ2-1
TGTGCCAGCAGTCGGGGACTAGCGTTGGGTGAGCAGTTCTTC
CASSRGLALGEQFF
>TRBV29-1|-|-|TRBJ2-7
TGCAGCGTTGAAGATCACGAGGGTTACGAGCAGTACTTC
CSVEDHEGYEQYF
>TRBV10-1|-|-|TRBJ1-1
TGCGCCAGCAGTTCGGTGGCTATCCCGGGTGTGGAAGCTTTCTTT
CASSSVAIPGVEAFF
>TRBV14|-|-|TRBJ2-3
TGTGCCAGCAGCCAAGATCTGCAGGGTACAGATACGCAGTATTTT
CASSQDLQGTDTQYF
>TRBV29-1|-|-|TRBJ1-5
TGCAGCGTTCTGTACAGCCCCAATCAGCCCCAGCATTTT
CSVLYSPNQPQHF
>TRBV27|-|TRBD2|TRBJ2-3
TGTGCCAGCAGTTTCCGGACTAGCGGGAGCACAGATACGCAGTATTTT
CASSFRTSGSTDTQYF
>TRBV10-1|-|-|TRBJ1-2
TGCGCCAGCAGCCAGGACAGACCCTATGGCTACACCTTC
CASSQDRPYGYTF
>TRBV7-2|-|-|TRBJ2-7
TGTGCCAGCAGCTTAGCGAGGGAGTCCTACGAGCAGTACTTC
CASSLARESYEQYF
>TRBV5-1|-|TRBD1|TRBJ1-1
TGCGCCAGCAGAAATAGCGTACAGGGGGCTACTGAAGCTTTCTTT
CASRNSVQGATEAFF
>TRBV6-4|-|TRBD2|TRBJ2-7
TGTGCCAGCAGTGACGCGTCGGGGGGGCGTAGCTCCTACGAGCAGTACTTC
CASSDASGGRSSYEQYF
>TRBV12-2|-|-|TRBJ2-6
TGTGCAAGTCGCTTCTGCCTACAGGGCGCCCCTGGGGCCAACGTCCTGACTTTC
CASRFCLQGAPGANVLTF
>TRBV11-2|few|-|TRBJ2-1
TGTGCCAGCAGCTTATCCCAGGTCAATGAGCAGTTCTTC
CASSLSQVNEQFF
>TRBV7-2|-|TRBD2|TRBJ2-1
TGTGCCAGCAGCTTCGGGGGGGCTAGTTACAATGAGCAGTTCTTC
CASSFGGASYNEQFF